Following are 24 T cell receptor beta chains from one sample sequenced in a study of blood T cells in healthy people across ages. The authors ran a second PCR of 7 to 11 cycles using a sample-barcoded 5' primer and a J-beta primer mix. TCRdb redid the calling of the 5' RACE reads with MiXCR, one entry per CDR3 protein. The data show 1.5 million to 2 million distinct CDR3 sequences, 28% seen once. Sequencing input: blood. The receptors derive from a woman aged 25 to 39 in good health.

A note on this clonotype: Mismatch with germline at one junction end may stem from a read error. The V and J genes are TRBV15 and TRBJ1-2, with D perhaps matching TRBD1 (5 bases). The CDR3 runs 14 residues. Germline V gene lookup returns CDR1 LNHNV and CDR2 YYDKDF (reference sequence). CDR3 coding DNA: TGTGCCACCAGCAGCCTAGGGCGGGGCGATGGCCACACCTTC. It translates to CATSSLGRGDGHTF.

This clonotype was recorded at least ten times. The chain links TRBV6-6 to TRBJ2-1, with D possibly being TRBD1 (5 bases). CDR1 is MNHNY and CDR2 is SVGAGI in the germline V gene (reference sequence). CDR3 length: 15 amino acids. V was pared by 5 bases and J by 7 bases, with 18 bases between. For the CDR3, the DNA is TGTGCCAGCAGTCACCTGAGCAATCCAGGGAATGAGCAGTTCTTC. Its protein product is CASSHLSNPGNEQFF.

This clonotype appeared a few times. This chain uses TRBV7-3 with TRBJ2-7, with 9 bases lining up with TRBD1. Germline CDR1 and CDR2: SGHTA and FQGTGA. Losses at the gene ends were 5 bases for V and 5 bases for J; bases not matched to a gene: 10. The CDR3 is made up of 15 amino acids. CDR3 sequence: CASSQSGTGFHEQYF. The CDR3 DNA reads TGTGCCAGCAGCCAATCCGGGACAGGGTTCCACGAGCAGTACTTC.

The V call is TRBV28, the J call TRBJ1-1; TRBD1 aligns across 7 bases. Germline CDR1 reads MDHEN; CDR2 reads SYDVKM. V lost 6 bases, J lost 4 bases, and 5 bases stayed unmatched. This CDR3 has 13 amino acids. CDR3 DNA sequence: TGTGCCAGCAGAGGGACAGCCCGCACTGAAGCTTTCTTT. Protein: CASRGTARTEAFF.

The rearrangement links TRBV10-3 to TRBJ1-5; D is ambiguous. Germline-derived CDR1 and CDR2 are ENHRY and SYGVKD. V gave up 5 bases and J gave up 7 bases, with 12 bases separating them. The CDR3 has 13 amino acids. CDR3 amino acids: CAISKNEGQPQHF. The CDR3 coding sequence is TGTGCCATCAGTAAGAACGAGGGACAGCCCCAGCATTTT.

This clonotype occurred a few times. The rearrangement joins TRBV15 to TRBJ1-5; 9 nucleotides agree with TRBD1. Germline V gene data show CDR1 as LNHNV and CDR2 as YYDKDF (reference sequence). V was pared by 1 base and J by 7 bases, with 8 bases of the junction left unmatched. The CDR3 is 16 amino acids. CDR3 sequence (DNA): TGTGCCACCAGCAGAGGACAGGGGGGATATCAGCAGCCCCAGCATTTT. This sequence encodes CATSRGQGGYQQPQHF.

This chain uses TRBV5-5 with TRBJ1-1; possible D gene TRBD1, 6 bases. The CDR3 sequence is 16 residues long. Germline assignment: CDR1 SGHKS and CDR2 YYEKEE (reference sequence). The germline V and J ends were trimmed by 7 bases and 0 bases, with 19 bases remaining between them. The CDR3 DNA is TGTGCCAGCCGTCTTGGGGGCGGAGCTTTGAACACTGAAGCTTTCTTT. Its translation is CASRLGGGALNTEAFF.

The CDR3: CASSLTLFGGYEQYF. The CDR3 DNA reads TGTGCCAGCAGCTTAACGTTGTTTGGGGGTTACGAGCAGTACTTC. The V call is TRBV7-2, the J call TRBJ2-7; the D call may be TRBD1 or TRBD2 (5 bases each). Germline-derived CDR1 and CDR2 are SGHTA and FQGNSA. The CDR3 extends over 15 amino acids. The germline V and J ends were trimmed by 2 bases and 4 bases, with 15 bases remaining between them. Together with reference TRBV7-2 and TRBJ2-7, the CDR3 gives the full variable domain: GAGVSQSPSNKVTEKGKDVELRCDPISGHTALYWYRQSLGQGLEFLIYFQGNSAPDKSGLPSDRFSAERTGGSVSTLTIQRTQQEDSAVYLCASSLTLFGGYEQYFGPGTRLTVT.

The rearrangement links TRBV2 to TRBJ2-3; the match to TRBD2 covers 9 bases. Germline V lookup: CDR1 SNHLY, CDR2 FYNNEI. Germline trimming cut 0 bases from V and 3 bases from J; bases unmatched to any gene: 10. This CDR3 spans 18 amino acids. The CDR3 is CASSEAESSGIGTDTQYF. The CDR3 coding sequence is TGTGCCAGCAGTGAAGCAGAATCTAGCGGGATTGGGACAGATACGCAGTATTTT.

This clonotype was counted ten times or more. The chain uses TRBV11-2 and TRBJ2-7, with TRBD1 matching over 7 bases. The CDR3 loop spans 15 amino acids. V shed 3 bases, J shed 4 bases, and the junction held 9 bases outside the gene matches. Germline CDR1 is SGHAT and CDR2 is FQNNGV. CDR3 in DNA: TGTGCCAGCAGCTTGCTCGGGCAGGGGGTTTACGAGCAGTACTTC. It is translated as CASSLLGQGVYEQYF.

The chain couples TRBV10-3 to TRBJ2-3; D unresolved. V shed 6 bases and J shed 1 base, with 14 bases lying between them. CDR1 and CDR2 from the germline V gene are ENHRY and SYGVKD. The CDR3 has 15 residues. The CDR3 reads CAISDWGPRTDTQYF. The DNA for the CDR3 is TGTGCCATCAGCGACTGGGGTCCCCGCACAGATACGCAGTATTTT.

This clonotype was seen only a few times. The chain carries TRBV5-1 and TRBJ2-7; D may match TRBD1 or TRBD2 (6 bases each). The CDR3 extends over 14 amino acids. Between the trimmed V and J ends, which lost 0 bases and 5 bases, there was a span of 12 bases. Germline CDR1 reads SGHRS; CDR2 reads YFSETQ. CDR3: CASSLAGARNEQYF. CDR3 DNA: TGCGCCAGCAGCTTGGCGGGGGCCCGAAACGAGCAGTACTTC. Full variable domain (rest looked up from reference TRBV5-1 and TRBJ2-7): KAGVTQTPRYLIKTRGQQVTLSCSPISGHRSVSWYQQTPGQGLQFLFEYFSETQRNKGNFPGRFSGRQFSNSRSEMNVSTLELGDSALYLCASSLAGARNEQYFGPGTRLTVT.

A few counts support this clonotype. This chain connects TRBV25-1 to TRBJ2-3, with TRBD2 matching over 11 bases. This CDR3 region has 16 residues. Losses at the gene ends were 3 bases for V and 6 bases for J; bases not matched to a gene: 8. Germline-derived CDR1 and CDR2 are MGHDK and SYGVNS. CDR3 sequence: CASSDPTSGMGDTQYF. CDR3 sequence (DNA): TGTGCCAGCAGTGACCCGACTAGCGGGATGGGGGATACGCAGTATTTT. Full variable domain (missing parts from reference TRBV25-1 and TRBJ2-3): EADIYQTPRYLVIGTGKKITLECSQTMGHDKMYWYQQDPGMELHLIHYSYGVNSTEKGDLSSESTVSRIRTEHFPLTLESARPSHTSQYLCASSDPTSGMGDTQYFGPGTRLTVL.

V usage is TRBV9 and J usage is TRBJ2-1; a possible D gene is TRBD2 (6 bases). Per germline, CDR1 SGDLS and CDR2 YYNGEE. The CDR3 runs 16 residues. Trimming cost V 4 bases and J 5 bases, with 19 bases left between them. CDR3 nucleotide sequence: TGTGCCAGCAGCCCTTGGGACTTACTCAATAACAATGAGCAGTTCTTC. Encoded protein: CASSPWDLLNNNEQFF.

This clonotype turned up a few times. V gene TRBV20-1 combines with J gene TRBJ2-7; 7 nucleotides match TRBD2. Trimming removed 3 bases from V and 0 bases from J; junction bases left unmatched: 11. CDR1 is DFQATT and CDR2 is SNEGSKA in the germline V gene (reference sequence). CDR3 length equals 16 residues. Here the CDR3 DNA reads TGCAGTGCTAGGGGGGGTAGCGGGTTTTACTCCTACGAGCAGTACTTC. Translated: CSARGGSGFYSYEQYF.

This clonotype was observed at least ten times. The chain recombines TRBV4-2 with TRBJ2-7; tentative D call: TRBD1 (5 bases). V was clipped by 1 base and J by 6 bases, with 16 bases between them. The CDR3 is 15 amino acids. In germline, CDR1 is LGHNA, CDR2 YNFKEQ. CDR3 sequence reads: CASSQGVGQKREQYF. The CDR3, as DNA: TGTGCCAGCAGCCAAGGGGTAGGACAAAAACGCGAGCAGTACTTC.

The chain combines TRBV6-6 with TRBJ2-1; tentatively, D is TRBD2 (6 bases). The CDR3 totals 15 residues. Germline V gene lookup returns CDR1 MNHNY and CDR2 SVGAGI (reference sequence). Between the trimmed V and J ends, which lost 6 bases and 6 bases, there was a span of 18 bases. The CDR3 is CASRVGGTPGNEQFF. In nucleotides, the CDR3 is TGTGCCAGCAGGGTGGGCGGGACCCCCGGCAATGAGCAGTTCTTC.

The chain links TRBV5-1 to TRBJ1-1; TRBD1 matches 9 bases. The CDR3 sequence is 15 residues long. V lost 6 bases and J lost 1; bases outside the gene matches: 7. CDR1 is SGHRS and CDR2 is YFSETQ in the germline V gene. CDR3 coding DNA: TGCGCCAGCACCCAGATGGACAGGGGGAACACTGAAGCTTTCTTT. It is translated as CASTQMDRGNTEAFF. The full variable domain, rest sourced from reference TRBV5-1 and TRBJ1-1, is KAGVTQTPRYLIKTRGQQVTLSCSPISGHRSVSWYQQTPGQGLQFLFEYFSETQRNKGNFPGRFSGRQFSNSRSEMNVSTLELGDSALYLCASTQMDRGNTEAFFGQGTRLTVV.

This clonotype was recorded a few times. The genes are TRBV27 and TRBJ2-7, with unresolved D. V lost 6 bases and J lost 6, with 15 bases in between. The V gene's germline CDR1 is MNHEY and CDR2 SMNVEV (reference sequence). This CDR3 comprises 13 residues. The CDR3 protein is CASSSQVVSEQYF. The CDR3, as DNA: TGTGCCAGCAGCAGCCAGGTCGTCAGCGAGCAGTACTTC.

Of note for this clonotype: A much larger clonotype is one base distant, so this may be a read error. The CDR3 DNA reads TGCAGCGTTACACACGCCTACGAGCAGTACTTC. Translated: CSVTHAYEQYF. The chain links TRBV29-1 to TRBJ2-5; D call uncertain. Matching the DNA end better, TRBJ2-7 makes the J call doubtful. Germline V gives CDR1 SQVTM, CDR2 ANQGSEA. This CDR3 spans 11 amino acids.

This clonotype was counted only a few times. This rearrangement joins TRBV28 to TRBJ2-6; D is uncertain. Looked up from germline, CDR1 is MDHEN and CDR2 is SYDVKM. The CDR3 length is 17 residues. V lost 2 bases and J 0 bases, leaving 11 bases between the germline ends. The CDR3 bases are TGTGCCAGCAGTTTACCCCCAGGCGTCTCTGGGGCCAACGTCCTGACTTTC. Protein product: CASSLPPGVSGANVLTF.

Concerning this clonotype itself: Since a much larger clone is just one base distant, this may be a read error. This sequence joins TRBV5-6 and TRBJ2-3; 13 nucleotides line up with TRBD2. Per germline, CDR1 SGHDT and CDR2 YYEEEE. CDR3 size: 16 residues. Trimming removed 7 bases from V and 5 bases from J; junction bases left unmatched: 10. The CDR3 DNA is TGTGCCAGCGGCTCAAGGACTAGCGGGAGTGTAGATACGCAGTATTTT. The encoded protein is CASGSRTSGSVDTQYF.

This clonotype was observed many times. V and J are TRBV9 and TRBJ2-7; D gene uncertain. V was clipped by 4 bases and J by 5 bases, with 19 bases between them. The CDR3 is 15 amino acids. Germline CDR1 and CDR2: SGDLS and YYNGEE. The CDR3 loop is CASSPPPGSTHEQYF. CDR3 bases: TGTGCCAGCAGCCCCCCCCCTGGGTCAACCCACGAGCAGTACTTC.

In this sample, this clonotype turned up many times. The rearrangement uses TRBV5-1 and TRBJ2-5; D is ambiguous. V lost 0 bases and J 4 bases, leaving 7 bases between the germline ends. CDR3 size: 13 residues. Germline V gene data show CDR1 as SGHRS and CDR2 as YFSETQ. The CDR3 is CASSLEEPETQYF. Here the CDR3 DNA reads TGCGCCAGCAGCTTGGAGGAGCCAGAGACCCAGTACTTC. Together with reference TRBV5-1 and TRBJ2-5, the CDR3 gives the full variable domain: KAGVTQTPRYLIKTRGQQVTLSCSPISGHRSVSWYQQTPGQGLQFLFEYFSETQRNKGNFPGRFSGRQFSNSRSEMNVSTLELGDSALYLCASSLEEPETQYFGPGTRLLVL.